Below, one T cell receptor beta chain is given with its context. This sample is drawn from a study of monozygotic twins with inflammatory bowel disease. From the 5' RACE reads, TCRdb lists one entry per CDR3 protein and no DNA. This sample carries approximately 100,000 distinct CDR3 sequences, with approximately 1.8% going to the ten biggest clones. The CDR3 has 14 amino acids. Germline V gene data show CDR1 as DFQATT and CDR2 as SNEGSKA (reference sequence). Sequencing input: blood. The chain employs TRBV20-1 and TRBJ2-1; TCRdb returns TRBD1, unconfirmable since there is no DNA. This TCR derives from a human donor with ulcerative colitis or Crohn's disease, or a healthy co-twin of an affected twin (not recorded which). CDR3 region: CSAYNRGLDNEQFF.